This paragraph reports one T cell receptor beta chain. Its matching antigen is unknown. This specimen belongs to a study of human T cells and chemical hapten exposure. Overall study: 2% DPC was applied to about 2 cm by about 2 cm of upper inner arm skin for sensitization. General study points: Versus controls, expanded TCRs had significantly more large CDR3 similarity clusters.

Per the authors' pipeline: A per-sample median of 95,638 TCRs was observed, with a range of roughly 20,000 to 690,600. MiXCR was run by TCRdb on the RACE reads, yielding one entry per CDR3 protein. The V and J calls and clone size come from TCRdb's table, not from the authors' own analysis. This table has approximately 96,000 distinct CDR3 sequences, over 7.5% appearing once. Trimming shortened V by 4 bases and J by 0 bases, and 12 bases separated the two germline ends. Germline V lookup: CDR1 KGHDR, CDR2 SFDVKD. The CDR3 runs 16 residues. Time point reported: patch test 2, 6 weeks after DPC sensitization. Treatment indicated: therapeutic diphenylcyclopropenone sensitization with weekly scalp DPC. Extraction yielded total RNA from whole blood (unfractionated).

Sequencing used whole blood, obtained in connection with sensitization to the hapten diphenylcyclopropenone (DPC). The clonotype originates from a woman between 40 and 50 years old with alopecia areata. Some clones in this sample may be carry-over from other donors' samples. The J gene is TRBJ1-3, the V gene TRBV24-1; the D is unclear. Here the CDR3 DNA reads TGTGCCACCAGTGACCCACCAGTTTACTCTGGAAACACCATATATTTT. It encodes CATSDPPVYSGNTIYF.